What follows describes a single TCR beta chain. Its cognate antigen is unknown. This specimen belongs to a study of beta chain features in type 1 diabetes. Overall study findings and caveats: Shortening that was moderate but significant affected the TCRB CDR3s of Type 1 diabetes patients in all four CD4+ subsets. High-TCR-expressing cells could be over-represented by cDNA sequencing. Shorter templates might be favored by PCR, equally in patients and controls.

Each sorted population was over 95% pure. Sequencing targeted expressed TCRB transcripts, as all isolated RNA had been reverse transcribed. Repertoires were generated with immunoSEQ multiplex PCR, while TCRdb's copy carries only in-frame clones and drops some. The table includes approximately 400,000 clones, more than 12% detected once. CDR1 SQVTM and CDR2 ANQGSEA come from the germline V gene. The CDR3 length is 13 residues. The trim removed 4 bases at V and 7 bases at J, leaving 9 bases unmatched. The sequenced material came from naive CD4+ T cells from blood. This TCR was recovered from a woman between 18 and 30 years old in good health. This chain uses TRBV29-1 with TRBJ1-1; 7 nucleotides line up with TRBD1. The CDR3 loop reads CSVAYRGKIEAFF. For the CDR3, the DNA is TGCAGCGTTGCCTACAGGGGAAAGATTGAAGCTTTCTTT.